Detailed here is one T cell receptor beta chain. Its antigen is unidentified. J lost 6 bases, V lost 4 bases, and 9 bases had no gene match. CDR1 LNHNV and CDR2 YYDKDF come from the germline V gene (reference sequence). This CDR3 contains 15 residues. This entry comes from a study of cytomegalovirus exposure and HLA in healthy donors. General study results and limits: One variant, a missense change in DCLRE1C, was linked in a later analysis to TCR beta V- and J-gene trimming. Several V segments, TRBV6-2 and TRBV6-3 among them, could not be told apart and were dropped. About 87% or about 30% of the time was how often most TCR beta V segments were productive, according to an earlier analysis.

PCR primers comprised 60 Vbeta and 13 Jbeta primers. The repertoire was sequenced with immunoSEQ multiplex PCR; TCRdb's copy has only in-frame clones and lacks some. Seen here are 150,000 to 200,000 clones, over 70% observed once, and the top ten hold roughly 5%. This receptor was taken from a man aged 40-55 years in good health and CMV-seronegative. The sequenced sample consisted of PBMCs. V usage is TRBV15 and J usage is TRBJ1-2; 9 positions agree with TRBD1. The CDR3 protein is CATSKRDRVRDGYTF. CDR3 bases: TGTGCCACCAGCAAACGGGACAGGGTGCGGGATGGCTACACCTTC.